This is a list of T cell receptor beta chains from one sample in a study of human T cells and chemical hapten exposure. A single record per CDR3 protein comes from TCRdb applying MiXCR to the RACE reads. The repertoire holds about 42,000 distinct CDR3 sequences, about 9.8% seen once, with 15% in the top ten. The source material was whole blood, sampled in connection with sensitization to the hapten diphenylcyclopropenone (DPC). The receptors stem from a middle-aged woman with alopecia areata. Some clones in this sample may be carry-over from other donors' samples. CDR3s include the opening cysteine and the closing phenylalanine or tryptophan. Each record gives: V gene, J gene, clone size, D gene, CDR3 DNA, CDR3 protein. A D gene is named only where the DNA matches it firmly. Some rows mark clone size as missing; the rest say once, few, many or name a class of expanded clone.

>TRBV2|TRBJ2-1|many|TRBD2
TGTGCCAGCAGGAGACTAGCGGGGGCCACCTTCGATGAGCAGTTCTTC
CASRRLAGATFDEQFF
>TRBV20-1|TRBJ1-2|many|-
TGCAGTGCCACGGACGGGTATGGCTACACCTTC
CSATDGYGYTF
>TRBV18|TRBJ2-5|many|-
TGTGCCAGCTCACCACCGTCGGCGAAGTACCAAGAGACCCAGTACTTC
CASSPPSAKYQETQYF
>TRBV3-1|TRBJ1-1|many|-
TGTGCCAGCAGCCTTCTGGCCGGAAACACTGAAGCTTTCTTT
CASSLLAGNTEAFF
>TRBV4-1|TRBJ2-2|many|TRBD2
TGCGCCAGCAGCCCGGGACTAGCGGCCACCCAGGCCGGGGAGCTGTTTTTT
CASSPGLAATQAGELFF
>TRBV7-2|TRBJ2-3|-|-
TGTGCCAGCAGCTTAGGGGGGATTGGCACAGATACGCAGTATTTT
CASSLGGIGTDTQYF
>TRBV28|TRBJ1-5|many|-
TGTGCCAGCAGGATCAAACCCCAGCATTTT
CASRIKPQHF
>TRBV7-9|TRBJ2-5|many|TRBD1
TGTGCCAGCAGCTCCGGGACAGAAGAGACCCAGTACTTC
CASSSGTEETQYF
>TRBV18|TRBJ1-2|few|TRBD1
TGTGCCAGCTCACCCCCCGTAAGAGCACAGGGGGCGCACACCTTC
CASSPPVRAQGAHTF
>TRBV6-5|TRBJ2-2|many|TRBD2
TGTGCCAGCAGTTACAGGACTAGCGGGGGCCCCGGGGAGCTGTTTTTT
CASSYRTSGGPGELFF
>TRBV10-3|TRBJ1-1|few|TRBD1
TGTGCCATCAGTGGGGCAGGGGGTAACGCTGAAGCTTTCTTT
CAISGAGGNAEAFF
>TRBV7-2|TRBJ2-3|few|TRBD2
TGTGCCAGCACCCCCAGGCGGCTAGCGGGGGGCCCCAGCACAGATACGCAGTATTTT
CASTPRRLAGGPSTDTQYF
>TRBV7-8|TRBJ2-7|many|-
TGTGCCAGCAGCTTAGACGGGATTTCCTACGAGCAGTACTTC
CASSLDGISYEQYF
>TRBV7-9|TRBJ2-2|many|-
TGTGCCAGTACCCCATCCGGGGAGCTGTTTTTT
CASTPSGELFF
>TRBV5-5|TRBJ2-1|many|TRBD2
TGTGCCAGCAGCTTCGGGGGGGCCAGCAATGAGCAGTTCTTC
CASSFGGASNEQFF
>TRBV9|TRBJ2-1|many|TRBD1
TGTGCCAGCAGCCAGACAGGGGGCAATGAGCAGTTCTTC
CASSQTGGNEQFF
>TRBV6-2/TRBV6-3|TRBJ1-2|many|-
TGTGCGACCAGAAGAAACTATGGCTACACCTTC
CATRRNYGYTF
>TRBV7-8|TRBJ2-2|few|TRBD2
TGTGCCAGCAGCTTCTTCCAGCGGGGGAACGGGGAGCTGTTTTTT
CASSFFQRGNGELFF
>TRBV6-5|TRBJ1-4|many|TRBD1
TGTGCCAGCAGGGATGGGACAGCAACTAATGAAAAACTGTTTTTT
CASRDGTATNEKLFF
>TRBV3-1|TRBJ2-6|many|-
TGTGCCAGCAGCCAGGCCAGTGGTATGACTTTC
CASSQASGMTF
>TRBV12-3/TRBV12-4|TRBJ1-4|many|TRBD1
TGTGCCAGCAGAGCCGGACAGGGCGCTAATGAAAAACTGTTTTTT
CASRAGQGANEKLFF
>TRBV5-8|TRBJ2-5|few|-
TGTGCCAGCCAAAAACAGGGAACGGGGACCCAGTACTTC
CASQKQGTGTQYF
>TRBV4-1|TRBJ1-2|many|-
TGCGCCAGCAGCCAATGGGGGATGTATGGCTACACCTTC
CASSQWGMYGYTF
>TRBV11-2|TRBJ2-3|many|-
TGTGCCAGCAGCTTAGACTCTATAGCAGATACGCAGTATTTT
CASSLDSIADTQYF
>TRBV20-1|TRBJ2-2|many|-
TGCAGTGCTAGAGGAGAAAGGGACACCGGGGAGCTGTTTTTT
CSARGERDTGELFF
>TRBV9|TRBJ1-1|many|TRBD1
TGTGCCAGCACGCCGGGACAGGGGGTAGGTACTGAAGCTTTCTTT
CASTPGQGVGTEAFF
>TRBV7-8|TRBJ2-1|many|-
TGTGCCAGCAGCTTGGAACCTAGGACGAGGGGCAATGAGCAGTTCTTC
CASSLEPRTRGNEQFF
>TRBV18|TRBJ1-5|many|-
TGTGCCAGCTCACCATACAGTAGCAATCAGCCCCAGCATTTT
CASSPYSSNQPQHF
>TRBV27|TRBJ1-4|many|-
TGTGCCAGCAGTTCTTCAGGACTAAGTGAAAAACTGTTTTTT
CASSSSGLSEKLFF
>TRBV20-1|TRBJ1-5|many|TRBD1
TGCAGTGCTGGTAAGGGGACAGGGCGCCAGCCCCAGCATTTT
CSAGKGTGRQPQHF
>TRBV11-2|TRBJ2-3|many|-
TGTGCCAGCAGTCCGGGGACCCCAGATACGCAGTATTTT
CASSPGTPDTQYF
>TRBV28|TRBJ1-2|many|-
TGTGCCAGCAGTTTCAGGGACTATGGCTACACCTTC
CASSFRDYGYTF
>TRBV18|TRBJ1-2|-|-
TGTGCCAGCTCACCCGTCGAGAGTCAGAAATTCTATGGCTACACCTTC
CASSPVESQKFYGYTF
>TRBV6-4|TRBJ2-1|many|TRBD2
TGTGCCAGCAGTGAAAGCGGGGGGGCGATTAATGAGCAGTTCTTC
CASSESGGAINEQFF
>TRBV28|TRBJ1-5|many|-
TGTGCCAGCAGTTTAGGGGAGGGCGAGGCTCAGCCCCAGCATTTT
CASSLGEGEAQPQHF
>TRBV6-1|TRBJ1-4|many|-
TGTGCCAGCAGTGAGACTCGGAGAACACAAAATGAAAAACTGTTTTTT
CASSETRRTQNEKLFF
>TRBV7-9|TRBJ2-3|many|-
TGTGCCAGCAGCCACAACACACCGACTTCGGATACGCAGTATTTT
CASSHNTPTSDTQYF
>TRBV1|TRBJ2-5|few|-
TGCACAACCAATTACCAAGAGACCCAGTACTTC
CTTNYQETQYF
>TRBV7-2|TRBJ1-4|many|TRBD1
TGTGCCAGCAGCCTAACAGGGGTTGAAAAACTGTTTTTT
CASSLTGVEKLFF
>TRBV10-2|TRBJ1-4|-|-
TGCGCCAGCAGTGAGTCAATTGGGAAGGGGACGAATGAAAAACTGTTTTTT
CASSESIGKGTNEKLFF
>TRBV18|TRBJ1-5|many|TRBD1
TGTGCCAGCTCACCAGAACAGGGGCGCCAGCCCCAGCATTTT
CASSPEQGRQPQHF
>TRBV2|TRBJ2-7|-|-
TGTGCCAGCTCCGGCGGCGAGCAGTACTTC
CASSGGEQYF
>TRBV7-9|TRBJ1-4|many|-
TGTGCCAGCAGCTTAGTGGTTTTTCAACTTGAAGAAAAACTGTTTTTT
CASSLVVFQLEEKLFF
>TRBV20-1|TRBJ1-5|-|-
TGCAGCACAGAGGCCTACAATCAGCCCCAGCATTTT
CSTEAYNQPQHF
>TRBV12-3/TRBV12-4|TRBJ1-5|many|TRBD1
TGTGCCAGCAGTTTAGGTCAGGGGGCCCAGCCCCAGCATTTT
CASSLGQGAQPQHF
>TRBV12-3/TRBV12-4|TRBJ2-3|many|TRBD1
TGTGCCAGCAGTCCAGGGACAGGGGTTGTTACGCAGTATTTT
CASSPGTGVVTQYF
>TRBV5-1|TRBJ1-6|many|-
TGCGCCAGCAGCTTGGATGTACCACCCCTCCACTTT
CASSLDVPPLHF
>TRBV6-1|TRBJ2-1|many|-
TGTGCCAGGAGCGACGTTGTCCGGGCGTCCTACAATGAGCAGTTCTTC
CARSDVVRASYNEQFF
>TRBV7-9|TRBJ2-5|-|-
TGTGCCAGCAGCATAGACAGTGGGGAGACCCAGTACTTC
CASSIDSGETQYF
>TRBV29-1|TRBJ2-4|-|-
TGCAGCGTTGGAGCTAGCAAAAACATTCAGTACTTC
CSVGASKNIQYF
>TRBV7-9|TRBJ2-3|many|TRBD1
TGTGCCAGCAGCTCGACAGGGGGCTTGGAATACGATACGCAGTATTTT
CASSSTGGLEYDTQYF
>TRBV29-1|TRBJ1-2|many|-
TGCAGCGTCTCCCAGGGGCAAGGCTATGGCTACACCTTC
CSVSQGQGYGYTF
>TRBV3-1|TRBJ2-5|-|-
TGTGCCAGCAGCCAAGGGCCCGGCAAAGAGACCCAGTACTTC
CASSQGPGKETQYF